One and the same sample provided the 5 T cell receptor beta chains below, sequenced in a study of PD-1 blockade in classical Hodgkin lymphoma. Every single patient, without exception, relapsed after autologous stem cell transplantation, and brentuximab vedotin exposure varied. Libraries were prepared by immunoSEQ multiplex PCR; TCRdb keeps only in-frame clonotypes and omits some of them. The profile shows under 15,000 clones, about 80% of them singletons. Sequencing was performed on peripheral blood mononuclear cells (PBMCs), taken at baseline. These receptors were collected from a human donor with classical Hodgkin lymphoma.

This sequence joins TRBV5-1 and TRBJ2-3; 8 nucleotides match TRBD2. Per the germline V gene, CDR1 is SGHRS and CDR2 is YFSETQ. This CDR3 is 15 amino acids long. After removal of 4 bases from V and 6 bases from J, the junction contained 10 bases not matched to a gene. This CDR3 reads CASSVQLRGVDTQYF. CDR3 bases: TGCGCCAGCAGCGTACAGCTGCGGGGGGTTGATACGCAGTATTTT.

The J gene is TRBJ1-1, the V gene TRBV28; weak D call: TRBD1 (6 bases). The ends were cut back, 6 bases at V and 4 bases at J, with 9 bases in the middle. The CDR3 is 12 residues long. Germline lookup yields CDR1 MDHEN and CDR2 SYDVKM. In DNA, the CDR3 is TGTGCCAGCAGAAGACAGGTCACTGAAGCTTTCTTT. Translating it yields CASRRQVTEAFF.

V and J are TRBV6-5 and TRBJ2-7, with a possible D match to TRBD2 (5 bases). CDR1 and CDR2 (germline): MNHEY, SVGAGI. Trimming stripped 6 bases from V and 4 bases from J, with 13 bases between. The CDR3 spans 13 residues. CDR3 nucleotides: TGTGCCAGCAGCGGAGGCCTAGGGTACGAGCAGTACTTC. Encoded protein: CASSGGLGYEQYF.

The J gene is TRBJ1-1, the V gene TRBV19, with D tentatively TRBD1 (5 bases). The CDR3 runs 14 residues. V shed 5 bases and J shed 1 base, with 11 bases lying between them. CDR1 is LNHDA, CDR2 SQIVND, per germline (reference sequence). The CDR3 spells CASSLWGPNTEAFF. The CDR3 DNA reads TGTGCCAGTAGTTTATGGGGCCCGAACACTGAAGCTTTCTTT.

The genes are TRBV7-9 and TRBJ2-7, with D perhaps TRBD2 (6 bases). In germline, CDR1 is SEHNR, CDR2 FQNEAQ (reference sequence). V was clipped by 3 bases and J by 0 bases, with 9 bases between them. This CDR3 comprises 14 residues. The CDR3 DNA is TGTGCCAGCAGCTTCTCGACTAGCTCCTACGAGCAGTACTTC. Translating gives CASSFSTSSYEQYF. Filled out from reference TRBV7-9 and TRBJ2-7, the complete variable domain reads DTGVSQNPRHKITKRGQNVTFRCDPISEHNRLYWYRQTLGQGPEFLTYFQNEAQLEKSRLLSDRFSAERPKGSFSTLEIQRTEQGDSAMYLCASSFSTSSYEQYFGPGTRLTVT.